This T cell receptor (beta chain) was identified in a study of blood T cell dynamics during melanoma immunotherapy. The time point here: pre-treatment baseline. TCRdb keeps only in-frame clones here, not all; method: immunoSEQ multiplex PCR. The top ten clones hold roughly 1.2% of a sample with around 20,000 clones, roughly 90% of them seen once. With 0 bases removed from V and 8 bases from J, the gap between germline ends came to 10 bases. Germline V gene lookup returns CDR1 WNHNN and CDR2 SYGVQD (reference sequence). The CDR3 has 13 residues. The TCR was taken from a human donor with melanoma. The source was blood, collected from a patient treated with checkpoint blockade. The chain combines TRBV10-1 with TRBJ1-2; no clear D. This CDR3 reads CASSESPFLGYTF. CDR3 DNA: TGCGCCAGCAGTGAGTCCCCCTTCTTAGGCTACACCTTC.